Detailed here is one T cell receptor (beta chain). As processed by the authors: Amplified reference gene primers provided the basis for estimating nucleated cell counts. TCRdb's table, derived via immunoSEQ multiplex PCR, lists solely in-frame clones and lacks some. D and trimming come from the DNA, and the V and J calls and clone size come from that table. This sample yields approximately 99,000 clones, of which 88% are seen a single time; 2.4% belongs to the top ten. Germline V gene data show CDR1 as SGHDN and CDR2 as FVKESK. V lost 4 bases, J lost 1 base, and 5 bases stayed unmatched. CDR3 length: 15 amino acids. The sample is drawn from a study of blood T cell repertoires in COVID-19. The wider study: There were acute and convalescent COVID-19 samples, and they came from the United States, Italy and Spain. The cDNA or gDNA used as material had been derived from T cells, B-cell-depleted T cells, or PBMCs.

The V gene is TRBV14, the J gene TRBJ1-1; 8 bases are a match to TRBD1. The specimen was peripheral blood. The TCR originated in a human donor in a cohort sampled during active COVID-19. The CDR3 coding sequence is TGTGCCAGCAGCCGCCACAGGGGGAAGAACACTGAAGCTTTCTTT. Amino acid sequence: CASSRHRGKNTEAFF.